Shown below are 16 T cell receptor beta chains from a single sample sequenced in a study of shared clonotypes between healthy human individuals. Terminally differentiated effector memory CD45RA+ cells were excluded from the naive CD8 cells, which were CD45RO-negative and positively selected for CCR7. The assay was immunoSEQ multiplex PCR, and TCRdb's table has in-frame clones only and misses some. The sample records approximately 2,000,000 clones, just under 95% being singletons. The sequenced material came from naive CD8+ T cells from PBMCs. Every receptor here comes from a man aged 18 to 30 in good health. Some clones in this sample may be carry-over from other donors' samples.

The genes are TRBV9 and TRBJ1-2, with 8 bases lining up with TRBD1. This CDR3 region has 15 residues. Losses at the gene ends were 2 bases for V and 4 bases for J; bases not matched to a gene: 7. Germline loops: CDR1 SGDLS, CDR2 YYNGEE. The CDR3 nucleotides read TGTGCCAGCAGCGTGGACCTCGGGACAGGCTATGGCTACACCTTC. Its protein product is CASSVDLGTGYGYTF.

The V gene is TRBV29-1, the J gene TRBJ2-7; the match to TRBD2 covers 8 bases. Germline V gene data show CDR1 as SQVTM and CDR2 as ANQGSEA. CDR3 length: 13 amino acids. J gave up 0 bases and V 6 bases, and 4 bases lay outside the gene matches. This chain's CDR3 is CSVIAGTSYEQYF. CDR3 DNA: TGCAGCGTGATAGCGGGAACCTCCTACGAGCAGTACTTC.

The chain carries TRBV19 and TRBJ1-2, with 9 bases matching TRBD1. The junction had 9 bases not matched to a gene; V was cut back by 5 bases and J by 5 bases. This CDR3 comprises 15 residues. Germline CDR1 reads LNHDA; CDR2 reads SQIVND (reference sequence). The chain's CDR3 is CASSPDRGSVYGYTF. CDR3 nucleotides: TGTGCCAGTAGTCCCGACAGGGGGAGCGTTTATGGCTACACCTTC.

This sequence joins TRBV19 and TRBJ2-1, with a weak D call TRBD2 (6 bases). CDR1 LNHDA and CDR2 SQIVND come from the germline V gene (reference sequence). The V and J ends lost 3 bases and 6 bases respectively, with 21 bases between them. CDR3 length: 17 residues. CDR3: CASSIQPFREEGNEQFF. CDR3 DNA sequence: TGTGCCAGTAGTATTCAACCCTTTAGGGAGGAGGGCAATGAGCAGTTCTTC.

The chain carries TRBV4-1 and TRBJ1-4; TRBD1 is a possible D gene (5 bases). Germline V gene data show CDR1 as MGHRA and CDR2 as YSYEKL. This CDR3 spans 16 amino acids. Deletions cut 4 bases from V and 7 bases from J, with 19 bases between. The CDR3 DNA reads as TGCGCCAGCAGCCCCACCCCGGAGGGGTCGCCTGAAAAACTGTTTTTT. Its translation: CASSPTPEGSPEKLFF.

V is TRBV28 and J is TRBJ2-1; D remains ambiguous. This CDR3 comprises 12 residues. From germline, CDR1 is MDHEN and CDR2 SYDVKM. Trimming took off 8 bases at V and 4 bases at J, with 9 bases between the two ends. CDR3 DNA: TGTGCCAGCGGCGTAAGATACAATGAGCAGTTCTTC. This sequence encodes CASGVRYNEQFF.

V and J are TRBV7-8 and TRBJ2-3, with TRBD2 identical over 8 bases. Unmatched junction bases numbered 11, after V lost 5 bases and J lost 4 bases. This CDR3 comprises 16 residues. Germline CDR1 reads SGHVS; CDR2 reads FQNEAQ. The CDR3 is CASSTPGLVSSDTQYF. The CDR3 region has the DNA TGTGCCAGCAGCACTCCGGGACTAGTCTCGTCAGATACGCAGTATTTT.

In this sample, this clone turned up a few times. The chain has TRBV7-9 and TRBJ1-2, with TRBD1 identical over 9 bases. V lost 1 base to trimming and J lost 8 bases; unmatched junction nucleotides: 5. CDR1 and CDR2 from the germline V gene are SEHNR and FQNEAQ (reference sequence). This CDR3 comprises 14 residues. Here the CDR3 reads CASSLGTGAQGYTF. The DNA for the CDR3 is TGTGCCAGCAGCTTAGGGACAGGGGCTCAAGGCTACACCTTC.

This chain connects TRBV5-6 to TRBJ2-4, with a weak D call TRBD1 (5 bases). The CDR3 has 14 residues. Looked up from germline, CDR1 is SGHDT and CDR2 is YYEEEE. Trimming removed 0 bases at V and 11 bases at J, with 15 bases between. CDR3 region: CASSLGGSESLQYF. CDR3 DNA: TGTGCCAGCAGCTTGGGGGGCTCCGAAAGCCTTCAGTACTTC.

The chain combines TRBV9 with TRBJ1-1; D might be TRBD1 (5 bases). Germline-derived CDR1 and CDR2 are SGDLS and YYNGEE. V was pared by 3 bases and J by 4 bases, with 10 bases between. The CDR3 runs to 13 residues. The CDR3 DNA is TGTGCCAGCAGCGCAGAGGGGCGCACTGAAGCTTTCTTT. Protein sequence: CASSAEGRTEAFF.

The chain recombines TRBV10-3 with TRBJ2-1; tentative D call: TRBD2 (5 bases). Germline CDR1 ENHRY, CDR2 SYGVKD. This CDR3 is 15 amino acids long. Trimming left V 10 bases short and J 8 bases short, with 24 bases between. For the CDR3, the DNA is TGTGCCACGGCGGGTCCGGCCCAGTTCGGCTATGAGCAGTTCTTC. Translated, it gives CATAGPAQFGYEQFF.

The chain uses TRBV7-8 and TRBJ1-5, with a weak D call TRBD1 (5 bases). V gave up 5 bases and J gave up 3 bases, with 14 bases separating them. CDR1 is SGHVS and CDR2 is FQNEAQ in the germline V gene. The CDR3 extends over 15 amino acids. CDR3 loop: CASSIPGPDNQPQHF. For the CDR3, the DNA is TGTGCCAGCAGCATCCCGGGGCCAGACAATCAGCCCCAGCATTTT.

In regard to this clone: The junction departs from germline at one end; a sequencing error may be responsible. The V and J genes are TRBV6-1 and TRBJ2-7, with 7 bases matching TRBD1. Per germline, CDR1 MNHNS and CDR2 SASEGT. CDR3 length: 12 amino acids. CDR3 bases: TGTGCCAGCAGTGAAAGGGGGCTCCCCTTCTTCTTC. This encodes CASSERGLPFFF.

The V call is TRBV28, the J call TRBJ2-7, with a weak D call TRBD1 (6 bases). CDR3 length: 14 residues. Germline V lookup: CDR1 MDHEN, CDR2 SYDVKM. V was cut by 8 bases and J by 6 bases, with 20 bases left in between. CDR3 sequence reads: CASSARGRGLEQYF. The CDR3 DNA is TGTGCCAGCTCCGCGAGGGGGAGAGGGCTCGAGCAGTACTTC.

In this sample, this clone turned up a few times. The chain is built from TRBV6-1 and TRBJ2-7; D possibly corresponds to TRBD2 (6 bases). CDR1 is MNHNS and CDR2 is SASEGT in the germline V gene. The V end lost 6 bases, the J end lost 4 bases, and 19 bases lay between the germline ends. The CDR3 runs to 15 residues. CDR3 sequence: CASSDREHGGYEQYF. The CDR3 DNA sequence: TGTGCCAGCAGCGACCGGGAGCACGGCGGGTACGAGCAGTACTTC.

The CDR3 sequence is CASSHVLDVQPEAFF. The CDR3 region has the DNA TGTGCCAGTTCCCATGTGCTCGACGTTCAACCTGAAGCTTTCTTT. This chain uses TRBV19 with TRBJ1-1; D gene uncertain. CDR3 length equals 15 residues. V lost 8 bases to trimming and J lost 6 bases, with 22 bases between them. Germline V gene data show CDR1 as LNHDA and CDR2 as SQIVND (reference sequence).